These 28 T cell receptor beta chains were all obtained from the same sample, sequenced in a study of follicular helper T cells after annual influenza vaccination. The time point: 2015-2016 season, 7 days after influenza vaccination. Repertoires were generated with immunoSEQ multiplex PCR, while TCRdb's copy carries only in-frame clones and drops some. The sample lists thousands of clones; around nine tenths were seen once. The material was CXCR5+ CD38- circulating T follicular helper cells from blood, obtained 7 days after influenza vaccination. Subset specified: circulating Tfh, non-naive CD4+CXCR5+PD-1+ (ICOS+CD38+ or ICOS-CD38-). All receptors derive from an adult who received the influenza vaccine.

The rearrangement links TRBV5-1 to TRBJ2-7; TRBD2 might be the D (5 bases). Per the germline V gene, CDR1 is SGHRS and CDR2 is YFSETQ. V was clipped by 0 bases and J by 0 bases, with 10 bases between them. CDR3 size: 15 residues. In nucleotides, the CDR3 is TGCGCCAGCAGCTTGGGCAGCGGTTACTCCTACGAGCAGTACTTC. Translating gives CASSLGSGYSYEQYF.

The chain couples TRBV5-6 to TRBJ1-1; 7 positions match TRBD1. V trimming: 3 bases; J trimming: 0 bases; junction bases outside the gene matches: 11. Germline CDR1 is SGHDT and CDR2 is YYEEEE. CDR3 length: 17 amino acids. The CDR3, as DNA: TGTGCCAGCAGCTCACTCAGGACAGGAACCATGAACACTGAAGCTTTCTTT. Translated: CASSSLRTGTMNTEAFF.

The V call is TRBV11-3, the J call TRBJ1-1; no definite D call. Germline-derived CDR1 and CDR2 are SGHNT and YENEEA. Deletions cut 4 bases from V and 3 bases from J, with 9 bases between. The CDR3 runs to 13 residues. The CDR3: CASSSESDTEAFF. In nucleotides, the CDR3 is TGTGCCAGCAGCTCCGAATCGGACACTGAAGCTTTCTTT.

The rearrangement uses TRBV27 and TRBJ2-5; TRBD2 is a possible D gene (5 bases). Trimming pared 6 bases from V and 3 bases from J, leaving 14 bases between. The CDR3 has 14 residues. Germline loops: CDR1 MNHEY, CDR2 SMNVEV (reference sequence). This chain's CDR3 is CASSPWEREETQYF. The CDR3, as DNA: TGTGCCAGCAGCCCTTGGGAGCGTGAAGAGACCCAGTACTTC.

The chain combines TRBV18 with TRBJ2-2; 7 bases align to TRBD1. Germline trimming cut 3 bases from V and 2 bases from J; bases unmatched to any gene: 9. CDR3 length equals 17 residues. The V gene's germline CDR1 is KGHSH and CDR2 LQKENI. CDR3 region: CASSPDRSTYNTGELFF. The CDR3, as DNA: TGTGCCAGCTCACCGGACAGGTCGACCTATAACACCGGGGAGCTGTTTTTT. Full variable domain (missing parts from reference TRBV18 and TRBJ2-2): NAGVMQNPRHLVRRRGQEARLRCSPMKGHSHVYWYRQLPEEGLKFMVYLQKENIIDESGMPKERFSAEFPKEGPSILRIQQVVRGDSAAYFCASSPDRSTYNTGELFFGEGSRLTVL.

The V gene is TRBV6-6, the J gene TRBJ1-5; D might be TRBD1 (6 bases). Germline V gives CDR1 MNHNY, CDR2 SVGAGI (reference sequence). Trimming took off 6 bases at V and 0 bases at J, with 15 bases between the two ends. CDR3 size: 16 residues. CDR3 bases: TGTGCCAGCAGCCCCGGGGGGGCGCTTAGCAATCAGCCCCAGCATTTT. It encodes CASSPGGALSNQPQHF.

V gene TRBV5-1 combines with J gene TRBJ2-7; 9 bases are shared with TRBD1. In germline, CDR1 is SGHRS, CDR2 YFSETQ. V shed 0 bases, J shed 2 bases, and the junction held 0 bases outside the gene matches. CDR3 size: 14 residues. In DNA, the CDR3 is TGCGCCAGCAGCTTGGGACAGGGGGCCTACGAGCAGTACTTC. Amino acids: CASSLGQGAYEQYF.

V is TRBV7-2 and J is TRBJ1-5; a weak D match, TRBD1 (5 bases). CDR1 and CDR2 from the germline V gene are SGHTA and FQGNSA. CDR3 length: 12 residues. Trimming shortened V by 5 bases and J by 9 bases, and 11 bases separated the two germline ends. CDR3: CASSRDQGPQHF. CDR3 DNA: TGTGCCAGCAGCCGAGACCAGGGGCCCCAGCATTTT.

The chain joins TRBV19 to TRBJ2-2, with TRBD1 identical over 10 bases. Germline trimming cut 6 bases from V and 7 bases from J; bases unmatched to any gene: 11. The CDR3 is made up of 16 amino acids. Germline V gene sequence: CDR1 LNHDA, CDR2 SQIVND (reference sequence). The CDR3 loop reads CASSPRQGAADGELFF. Written as DNA, the CDR3 is TGTGCCAGTAGCCCACGACAGGGGGCTGCCGACGGGGAGCTGTTTTTT.

The chain employs TRBV6-5 and TRBJ2-1, with D tentatively TRBD2 (6 bases). This CDR3 is 15 amino acids long. V was cut by 5 bases and J by 0 bases, with 11 bases left in between. The V gene's germline CDR1 is MNHEY and CDR2 SVGAGI. CDR3 in amino acids: CASSLYGSSYNEQFF. Written as DNA, the CDR3 is TGTGCCAGCAGTCTTTACGGGAGCTCCTACAATGAGCAGTTCTTC.

This sequence joins TRBV19 and TRBJ2-2; D unresolved. Germline V gene data show CDR1 as LNHDA and CDR2 as SQIVND (reference sequence). V dropped 3 bases and J dropped 1 base, with 6 bases sitting between them. The CDR3 consists of 14 residues. The CDR3: CASSIQRNTGELFF. The CDR3 coding sequence is TGTGCCAGTAGTATTCAACGGAACACCGGGGAGCTGTTTTTT. The whole variable domain, filled in from reference TRBV19 and TRBJ2-2, reads DGGITQSPKYLFRKEGQNVTLSCEQNLNHDAMYWYRQDPGQGLRLIYYSQIVNDFQKGDIAEGYSVSREKKESFPLTVTSAQKNPTAFYLCASSIQRNTGELFFGEGSRLTVL.

The chain has TRBV5-1 and TRBJ2-7; 10 bases fit TRBD1. Germline CDR1 and CDR2: SGHRS and YFSETQ. Trimming cost V 7 bases and J 2 bases; bases outside gene matches: 0. The CDR3 is 12 amino acids. This chain's CDR3 is CASGQGAYEQYF. CDR3 sequence (DNA): TGCGCCAGCGGACAGGGGGCCTACGAGCAGTACTTC. The whole variable domain, remainder taken from reference TRBV5-1 and TRBJ2-7, is KAGVTQTPRYLIKTRGQQVTLSCSPISGHRSVSWYQQTPGQGLQFLFEYFSETQRNKGNFPGRFSGRQFSNSRSEMNVSTLELGDSALYLCASGQGAYEQYFGPGTRLTVT.

The chain is built from TRBV2 and TRBJ1-1; unclear D gene. The CDR3 has 16 residues. Trimming took 4 bases from V and 1 from J, leaving 16 bases between them. CDR1 is SNHLY, CDR2 FYNNEI, per germline. The CDR3 is CASSGFYGPPNTEAFF. As DNA, the CDR3 is TGTGCCAGCAGTGGCTTCTACGGGCCACCGAACACTGAAGCTTTCTTT.

The rearrangement links TRBV6-6 to TRBJ1-1; D remains ambiguous. Trimming removed 5 bases from V and 8 bases from J, with 9 bases in between. CDR1 and CDR2 (germline): MNHNY, SVGAGI (reference sequence). This CDR3 comprises 11 residues. The CDR3 sequence is CASSAVGEAFF. The CDR3 DNA sequence: TGTGCCAGCAGTGCCGTGGGGGAAGCTTTCTTT.

The chain uses TRBV27 and TRBJ2-1; TRBD2 matches 14 bases. With V trimmed by 2 bases and J by 5 bases, 8 bases remained unmatched. Germline-derived CDR1 and CDR2 are MNHEY and SMNVEV (reference sequence). The CDR3 has 18 amino acids. The CDR3 sequence is CASSLGGLAGVRDNEQFF. The CDR3 DNA follows: TGTGCCAGCAGTTTAGGGGGACTAGCGGGGGTTCGCGACAATGAGCAGTTCTTC.

The rearrangement links TRBV30 to TRBJ1-2, with D possibly being TRBD1 (5 bases). CDR1 is GTSNPN, CDR2 SVGIG, per germline (reference sequence). Trimming took off 5 bases at V and 1 base at J, with 11 bases between the two ends. CDR3 size: 13 residues. Here the CDR3 DNA reads TGTGCCTGGGCCCAGGGTTTTAACTATGGCTACACCTTC. Translating gives CAWAQGFNYGYTF.

This rearrangement joins TRBV9 to TRBJ2-7, with 8 bases aligning to TRBD1. The germline gives CDR1 SGDLS, CDR2 YYNGEE. Unmatched junction bases numbered 8, after V lost 3 bases and J lost 3 bases. The CDR3 runs to 15 residues. The CDR3 reads CASSAATGELYEQYF. The CDR3 DNA reads as TGTGCCAGCAGCGCCGCGACAGGGGAACTCTACGAGCAGTACTTC.

This clone was counted a single time. V gene TRBV14 combines with J gene TRBJ1-1; D ambiguous. Germline V gene sequence: CDR1 SGHDN, CDR2 FVKESK. V was cut by 4 bases and J by 3 bases, with 15 bases left in between. The CDR3 sequence is 15 residues long. CDR3: CASSPLEGVYTEAFF. CDR3 nucleotide sequence: TGTGCCAGCAGCCCCCTAGAGGGCGTTTACACTGAAGCTTTCTTT.

The chain is built from TRBV2 and TRBJ1-2; TRBD1 matches 8 bases. Losses at the gene ends were 8 bases for V and 7 bases for J; bases not matched to a gene: 12. Germline CDR1 and CDR2: SNHLY and FYNNEI. This CDR3 region has 14 residues. In nucleotides, the CDR3 is TGTGCCAGCGTTCCGGACAGGGCCCTGCTTGGCTACACCTTC. As protein: CASVPDRALLGYTF.

The chain employs TRBV12-5 and TRBJ2-5, with 9 bases that match TRBD2. The V segment lost 5 bases and the J segment 1 base; nucleotides outside the gene matches: 11. Germline V gene data show CDR1 as LGHNT and CDR2 as FRNRAP. This CDR3 has 17 residues. CDR3: CASGQGTSFGVQETQYF. CDR3 nucleotide sequence: TGTGCTAGTGGTCAGGGGACTAGCTTCGGGGTCCAAGAGACCCAGTACTTC.

In this sample, this clone turned up once. This rearrangement joins TRBV29-1 to TRBJ2-2; D may be TRBD2 (5 bases). The CDR3 is 15 residues long. Per germline, CDR1 SQVTM and CDR2 ANQGSEA. Trimming cost V 5 bases and J 4 bases, with 17 bases left between them. DNA of the CDR3: TGCAGCGTTCCCGGACGAGGGTCGGGCACCGGGGAGCTGTTTTTT. This gives the protein CSVPGRGSGTGELFF.

The chain carries TRBV6-5 and TRBJ2-5; D call uncertain. Trimming took off 6 bases at V and 0 bases at J, with 11 bases between the two ends. CDR1 MNHEY and CDR2 SVGAGI come from the germline V gene. This CDR3 spans 14 amino acids. The CDR3 DNA sequence: TGTGCCAGCAGCGATGACACGTACCAAGAGACCCAGTACTTC. The encoded protein is CASSDDTYQETQYF.

This clone was seen more than once but under ten times. This chain uses TRBV10-2 with TRBJ2-2; 12 nucleotides line up with TRBD2. CDR1 is WSHSY, CDR2 SAAADI, per germline. With V trimmed by 4 bases and J by 7 bases, 4 bases remained unmatched. The CDR3 runs 15 residues. For the CDR3, the DNA is TGCGCCAGCAGTGGACTAGCGGGAGAAATCGGGGAGCTGTTTTTT. This gives the protein CASSGLAGEIGELFF.

CDR3 amino acids: CASSIISTGGNYGYTF. CDR3 DNA sequence: TGTGCCAGTAGTATCATTTCGACAGGGGGTAACTATGGCTACACCTTC. The chain recombines TRBV19 with TRBJ1-2; 9 bases are shared with TRBD1. The germline V gene encodes CDR1 LNHDA and CDR2 SQIVND (reference sequence). J gave up 1 base and V 3 bases, and 6 bases lay outside the gene matches. This CDR3 comprises 16 residues.

For this clone: A read error may account for a junction end that differs from germline. The chain has TRBV2 and TRBJ2-5, with D perhaps TRBD1 (5 bases). CDR3 size: 14 residues. CDR1 and CDR2 (germline): SNHLY, FYNNEI. The DNA of the CDR3 is TGTGCCGGCAGGGTCTCGGGTCCTCAAGAGACCCAGTACTTC. Translating it yields CAGRVSGPQETQYF.

The rearrangement links TRBV27 to TRBJ2-2, with D possibly matching TRBD2 (5 bases). CDR1 MNHEY and CDR2 SMNVEV come from the germline V gene (reference sequence). The CDR3 sequence is 15 residues long. V was cut by 0 bases and J by 7 bases, with 12 bases left in between. The CDR3 protein is CASSLSRERSGELFF. CDR3 coding DNA: TGTGCCAGCAGTTTATCGAGGGAGAGGAGCGGGGAGCTGTTTTTT.

The CDR3 region is CASSQAGGLAAALHEQYF. CDR3 sequence (DNA): TGTGCCAGCAGCCAAGCCGGCGGTCTAGCGGCAGCCCTGCACGAGCAGTACTTC. The chain has TRBV7-9 and TRBJ2-7; 7 positions match TRBD2. This CDR3 is 18 amino acids long. V was clipped by 5 bases and J by 5 bases; unmatched bases: 21. Germline V CDR1 and CDR2: SEHNR, FQNEAQ (reference sequence).

The genes are TRBV4-2 and TRBJ2-5, with 10 positions matching TRBD2. Germline CDR1 LGHNA, CDR2 YNFKEQ. V dropped 0 bases and J dropped 4; count of bases not matched to a gene: 5. This CDR3 comprises 16 residues. The CDR3 spells CASSQDTAGGSETQYF. The CDR3 DNA reads as TGTGCCAGCAGCCAAGACACAGCGGGGGGGTCAGAGACCCAGTACTTC.